Only a few counts were recorded for the clone carrying this TCR beta chain. What it recognizes is unknown. The sample originates from a study of T-cell memory formation after mild COVID-19. General study results and limits: Day 15 to 85 contractors were CD4/CD8 balanced; later expanders leaned CD4+. Contracting clones localized mainly to CM and EM when CD4+ and mainly to EMRA when CD8+.

Germline V gene data show CDR1 as SGDLS and CDR2 as YYNGEE. V lost 5 bases and J lost 3; bases outside the gene matches: 10. This CDR3 has 16 residues. MiXCR was run by TCRdb on the 5' RACE reads, yielding one entry per CDR3 protein. The data show about 560,000 distinct CDR3 sequences, around 16% seen once. The sample taken for sequencing was PBMCs or a T cell subset sorted from them (not recorded which). This receptor was taken from an adult woman who had mild COVID-19 (a few samples of this study predate the infection). Cell type and time point are not known. The chain couples TRBV9 to TRBJ2-3, with TRBD1 matching 9 bases. The CDR3 nucleotides are TGTGCCAGCAGTTACAGGGGGCAAAAAGCAACAGATACGCAGTATTTT. This sequence encodes CASSYRGQKATDTQYF.